Listed here are 18 T cell receptor beta chains from one sample, sequenced in a study of read filtering for tumor transcriptome and immune sequencing. From roughly 390 ng of RNA, a library with molecular barcoded alpha/delta and beta/gamma adaptors was made. In TCRdb, the reads were re-called with MiXCR into one record per CDR3 protein. The sample consists of 130,000 or so distinct CDR3 sequences, about 13% of them appearing once. The sample comprised a population of CD138-negative cells sorted from bone marrow. These receptors came from a donor over 35 with multiple myeloma.

This clonotype was seen repeatedly, ten times or more. The chain joins TRBV7-9 to TRBJ1-5, with a weak D call TRBD1 (6 bases). The CDR3 has 14 amino acids. Trimming took 2 bases from V and 7 from J, leaving 12 bases between them. CDR1 SEHNR and CDR2 FQNEAQ come from the germline V gene (reference sequence). Here the CDR3 reads CASSLSGDTQPQHF. The CDR3, as DNA: TGTGCCAGCAGCTTATCAGGGGACACCCAGCCCCAGCATTTT. The full variable domain, with the rest looked up from reference TRBV7-9 and TRBJ1-5, is DTGVSQNPRHKITKRGQNVTFRCDPISEHNRLYWYRQTLGQGPEFLTYFQNEAQLEKSRLLSDRFSAERPKGSFSTLEIQRTEQGDSAMYLCASSLSGDTQPQHFGDGTRLSIL.

The table lists this clonotype with many counts. The genes are TRBV29-1 and TRBJ2-4, with a tentative D call TRBD2 (7 bases). The germline V gene encodes CDR1 SQVTM and CDR2 ANQGSEA. The V end lost 6 bases, the J end lost 1 base, and 19 bases lay between the germline ends. This CDR3 is built from 16 residues. CDR3 amino acids: CSVTDGGGAAKNIQYF. DNA of the CDR3: TGCAGCGTCACCGACGGCGGGGGCGCTGCCAAAAACATTCAGTACTTC.

Remarks on this clonotype: The junction differs from germline at one of its ends, possibly a read error. The J gene is TRBJ1-1, the V gene TRBV3-1; perhaps TRBD1 as D (6 bases). Germline V gene data show CDR1 as LGHDT and CDR2 as YNNKEL (reference sequence). The CDR3 spans 15 residues. CDR3 coding DNA: TGTGCCGGCAGCCTACAGGGATCGGGGAGCACTGAAGCTTTCTTT. Translating gives CAGSLQGSGSTEAFF.

J is TRBJ2-3 and V is TRBV10-2; weak D call: TRBD2 (5 bases). CDR1 and CDR2 (germline): WSHSY, SAAADI. The CDR3 loop spans 13 amino acids. V was shortened by 7 bases and J by 0 bases, with 8 bases between the two germline ends. CDR3: CASTAASTDTQYF. The CDR3 bases are TGCGCCAGCACAGCGGCTAGCACAGATACGCAGTATTTT.

This clonotype showed up many times. The V call is TRBV7-9, the J call TRBJ2-7; TRBD1 matches at 7 bases. The CDR3 covers 14 residues. Germline CDR1 reads SEHNR; CDR2 reads FQNEAQ (reference sequence). Germline trimming cut 6 bases from V and 7 bases from J; bases unmatched to any gene: 12. CDR3: CASSPGQHYVEQYF. The CDR3 DNA reads as TGTGCCAGCAGTCCGGGACAGCACTACGTAGAGCAGTACTTC.

In its sample, this clonotype was seen a few times. A much larger clone is a single base away; this may be a read error. The chain recombines TRBV10-3 with TRBJ2-1; TRBD1 aligns across 8 bases. Germline lookup yields CDR1 ENHRY and CDR2 SYGVKD. CDR3 size: 14 residues. The CDR3 region is CAIGEARGPNEQFF. Written as DNA, the CDR3 is TGTGCCATCGGTGAGGCCAGGGGGCCGAATGAGCAGTTCTTC.

Notes on this clonotype: The junction does not match germline at one end; this may be a read error. The chain combines TRBV7-9 with TRBJ1-5; D uncertain. Germline V gives CDR1 SEHNR, CDR2 FQNEAQ (reference sequence). This CDR3 spans 13 amino acids. DNA of the CDR3: TGTGCCAGCAGCTTGAATAGCAATCGGCCCCAGCATTTT. It encodes CASSLNSNRPQHF.

V gene TRBV5-1 combines with J gene TRBJ2-5, with 8 positions matching TRBD2. This CDR3 has 14 amino acids. Germline CDR1 SGHRS, CDR2 YFSETQ. Unmatched junction bases numbered 6, after V lost 3 bases and J lost 5 bases. In DNA form, the CDR3 reads TGCGCCAGCAGCTACGGGAGGGTCGGGGAGACCCAGTACTTC. Amino acids: CASSYGRVGETQYF.

This clonotype was seen many times. The chain has TRBV7-8 and TRBJ2-7; TRBD1 matches 7 bases. This CDR3 region has 17 residues. V trimming: 5 bases; J trimming: 0 bases; junction bases outside the gene matches: 13. CDR1 is SGHVS and CDR2 is FQNEAQ in the germline V gene. The CDR3 is CASSLSVTGTVSYEQYF. The CDR3 bases are TGTGCCAGCAGCCTGTCCGTAACCGGGACAGTCTCCTACGAGCAGTACTTC.

This clonotype was detected many times. This chain uses TRBV20-1 with TRBJ2-1, with 7 bases fitting TRBD2. Germline loops: CDR1 DFQATT, CDR2 SNEGSKA (reference sequence). V shed 0 bases, J shed 4 bases, and the junction held 12 bases outside the gene matches. The CDR3 is 17 residues long. DNA of the CDR3: TGCAGTGCTAGAGATCTTGACGTAGCGGGTCCTTACAATGAGCAGTTCTTC. It yields the protein CSARDLDVAGPYNEQFF.

With respect to this clonotype: This may arise from a read error, as a much more abundant clone is one base away. The chain carries TRBV5-4 and TRBJ2-1; D unclear. This CDR3 comprises 13 residues. Germline V gene data show CDR1 as SGHNT and CDR2 as YYREEE (reference sequence). The V end lost 0 bases, the J end lost 9 bases, and 10 bases lay between the germline ends. The CDR3, as DNA: TGTGCCAGCAGCTTGGCCTGTTCGCGTGAGCAGTTCTTC. Protein: CASSLACSREQFF. Together with reference TRBV5-4 and TRBJ2-1, the CDR3 gives the full variable domain: ETGVTQSPTHLIKTRGQQVTLRCSSQSGHNTVSWYQQALGQGPQFIFQYYREEENGRGNFPPRFSGLQFPNYSSELNVNALELDDSALYLCASSLACSREQFFGPGTRLTVL.

This clonotype was counted ten times or more. CDR3 amino acids: CASSLVFLSGNEQFF. DNA of the CDR3: TGTGCCAGCAGCTTAGTGTTTCTGAGCGGCAATGAGCAGTTCTTC. This chain uses TRBV7-9 with TRBJ2-1, with D perhaps matching TRBD2 (5 bases). This CDR3 region has 15 residues. The germline gives CDR1 SEHNR, CDR2 FQNEAQ (reference sequence). Trimming stripped 1 base from V and 6 bases from J, with 13 bases between.

With respect to this clonotype: Given a much more abundant clone one base away, this may be a read error. CDR3 nucleotides: TGCGCCAGCAGCTTCGGGACAGCCGCCCACGAGCAGTACTTC. Protein product: CASSFGTAAHEQYF. This chain joins TRBV5-1 and TRBJ2-7; 7 bases fit TRBD1. CDR3 length: 14 residues. Germline V gives CDR1 SGHRS, CDR2 YFSETQ. Losses at the gene ends were 2 bases for V and 5 bases for J; bases not matched to a gene: 7.

This chain joins TRBV19 and TRBJ2-5, with D perhaps TRBD2 (5 bases). The germline gives CDR1 LNHDA, CDR2 SQIVND (reference sequence). Trimming removed 3 bases at V and 1 base at J, with 9 bases between. This CDR3 is built from 14 residues. The CDR3: CASSMSGGQETQYF. The CDR3 DNA reads TGTGCCAGTAGTATGTCAGGAGGCCAAGAGACCCAGTACTTC.

This clonotype was seen many times. The chain uses TRBV12-3 or TRBV12-4 and TRBJ2-1; unclear D gene. The length of the CDR3 is 12 residues. Trimming cost V 6 bases and J 7 bases, with 10 bases left between them. The CDR3 region is CASSRAGNEQFF. The CDR3 DNA reads as TGTGCCAGCAGCCGGGCAGGTAATGAGCAGTTCTTC.

Remarks on this clonotype: The CDR3 does not close with the conserved phenylalanine or tryptophan, likely indicating a read error. V usage is TRBV3-1 and J usage is TRBJ2-3; D uncertain. CDR3 size: 17 residues. Trimming shortened V by 0 bases and J by 2 bases, and 15 bases separated the two germline ends. From germline, CDR1 is LGHDT and CDR2 YNNKEL (reference sequence). This CDR3 reads CASSQETVKGITDTQYL. The CDR3 DNA is TGTGCCAGCAGCCAAGAAACGGTCAAGGGCATCACAGATACGCAGTATCTT.

This clonotype was observed many times. V usage is TRBV4-1 and J usage is TRBJ2-1, with D tentatively TRBD2 (6 bases). Trimming removed 1 base from V and 3 bases from J, with 10 bases in between. Germline CDR1 and CDR2: MGHRA and YSYEKL. This CDR3 is built from 15 residues. CDR3 nucleotides: TGCGCCAGCAGCCAAGCAAATAGCGGCTACAATGAGCAGTTCTTC. Residues: CASSQANSGYNEQFF.

There are a few counts of this clonotype. The CDR3 region has the DNA TGTGCCAGCCTAGCCTTGGTAGGGAACACTGAAGCTTTCTTT. Translated, it gives CASLALVGNTEAFF. The V and J genes are TRBV11-2 and TRBJ1-1, with D hard to call. This CDR3 is 14 amino acids long. Between the trimmed V and J ends, which lost 8 bases and 1 base, there was a span of 14 bases. The germline V gene encodes CDR1 SGHAT and CDR2 FQNNGV.